These 13 T cell receptor beta chains were sequenced from one sample in a study of regulatory T cells in long-lasting Graves disease. Time point described: newly diagnosed GD, antithyroid drugs for less than 3 months. TCR sequences were obtained from RNA taken from PBMCs. Building of the TCR beta libraries involved iRepertoire HTBI primers and Arm-PCR of CDR3 regions. TCRdb re-analysed the multiplex PCR reads in MiXCR, keeping a single row per CDR3 protein. The sample carries around 250,000 distinct CDR3 sequences, just over 20% recorded once. The sequenced sample was peripheral blood mononuclear cells (PBMCs), obtained at new diagnosis, from a patient treated with antithyroid drugs. The receptor set was obtained from a female donor with Graves disease.

This clonotype came up many times. This sequence joins TRBV3-1 and TRBJ1-2; maybe TRBD1 (5 bases). Trimming removed 1 base at V and 6 bases at J, with 12 bases between. CDR3 length equals 14 residues. Germline loops: CDR1 LGHDT, CDR2 YNNKEL (reference sequence). The chain's CDR3 is CASSQATGNDGYTF. The CDR3 nucleotides are TGTGCCAGCAGCCAAGCCACAGGAAACGATGGCTACACCTTC.

Many counts were recorded for this clonotype. The CDR3 loop is CSARDGRLAAHNEQFF. In DNA, the CDR3 is TGCAGTGCTAGAGACGGGAGACTAGCGGCTCACAATGAGCAGTTCTTC. The V and J genes are TRBV20-1 and TRBJ2-1; 9 bases align to TRBD2. This CDR3 region has 16 residues. J was trimmed by 5 bases and V by 0 bases; bases with no gene match: 8. Germline loops: CDR1 DFQATT, CDR2 SNEGSKA (reference sequence).

The chain employs TRBV7-9 and TRBJ1-4; unclear D gene. Germline assignment: CDR1 SEHNR and CDR2 FQNEAQ (reference sequence). This CDR3 is built from 15 residues. Between the trimmed V and J ends, which lost 0 bases and 7 bases, there was a span of 12 bases. The CDR3 here is CASSLAGGYGEKLFF. For the CDR3, the DNA is TGTGCCAGCAGCTTAGCTGGTGGGTATGGTGAAAAACTGTTTTTT.

The chain carries TRBV5-1 and TRBJ1-2; D is undetermined. This CDR3 contains 14 residues. V was trimmed by 1 base and J by 1 base, leaving 8 bases between them. Germline V lookup: CDR1 SGHRS, CDR2 YFSETQ. CDR3 nucleotide sequence: TGCGCCAGCAGCTTGACCGACGGTAACTATGGCTACACCTTC. It translates to CASSLTDGNYGYTF.

In its sample, this clonotype was seen many times. The V gene is TRBV18, the J gene TRBJ2-2; D remains unclear. Trimming took 3 bases from V and 12 from J, leaving 8 bases between them. CDR3 size: 11 residues. Per germline, CDR1 KGHSH and CDR2 LQKENI. CDR3 sequence (DNA): TGTGCCAGCTCACCTTCCATGAAGCTGTTTTTT. Translation gives CASSPSMKLFF.

Many counts were recorded for this clonotype. The J gene is TRBJ2-5, the V gene TRBV20-1, with a possible D match to TRBD1 (6 bases). V lost 0 bases, J lost 5 bases, and 16 bases lay in between. Germline V gene lookup returns CDR1 DFQATT and CDR2 SNEGSKA (reference sequence). CDR3 length: 15 amino acids. CDR3 in DNA: TGCAGTGCTAGAGATCCAGGGGTGGGTGGGGAGACCCAGTACTTC. Protein: CSARDPGVGGETQYF.

Ten or more counts support this clonotype. The chain has TRBV7-3 and TRBJ2-3; a weak D match, TRBD2 (6 bases). V lost 5 bases, J lost 3 bases, and 12 bases lay in between. This CDR3 has 14 amino acids. Germline CDR1 reads SGHTA; CDR2 reads FQGTGA. This chain's CDR3 is CASSPQGGTDTQYF. The CDR3, as DNA: TGTGCCAGCAGCCCCCAAGGAGGGACAGATACGCAGTATTTT.

Ten or more counts support this clonotype. The rearrangement links TRBV12-3 or TRBV12-4 to TRBJ2-2, with D perhaps assigned TRBD1 or TRBD2 (5 bases each). The germline V and J ends were trimmed by 3 bases and 6 bases, with 11 bases remaining between them. The CDR3 is 14 residues long. CDR3 amino acids: CASSLRGGAGELFF. CDR3 nucleotide sequence: TGTGCCAGCAGTTTGAGGGGTGGGGCCGGGGAGCTGTTTTTT.

The chain joins TRBV12-3 or TRBV12-4 to TRBJ1-3; D gene unclear. The CDR3 sequence is 14 residues long. Trimming pared 3 bases from V and 1 base from J, leaving 7 bases between. CDR3 in DNA: TGTGCCAGCAGTTTGGGTCAGTCTGGAAACACCATATATTTT. This gives the protein CASSLGQSGNTIYF.

This clonotype came up many times. This chain links TRBV27 with TRBJ1-2, with a possible D match to TRBD1 (5 bases). Germline lookup yields CDR1 MNHEY and CDR2 SMNVEV (reference sequence). This CDR3 is 13 amino acids long. Deletions cut 4 bases from V and 4 bases from J, with 10 bases between. The CDR3 is CASSSRETYGYTF. CDR3 nucleotides: TGTGCCAGCAGTTCCAGGGAAACCTATGGCTACACCTTC.

V gene TRBV29-1 combines with J gene TRBJ1-2; D is perhaps TRBD1 (5 bases). V lost 5 bases, J lost 4 bases, and 8 bases lay in between. Germline CDR1 SQVTM, CDR2 ANQGSEA. The CDR3 totals 11 residues. The CDR3 protein is CSVSRGYGYTF. The DNA for the CDR3 is TGCAGCGTTAGTAGGGGCTATGGCTACACCTTC.

This clonotype occurred many times. In DNA form, the CDR3 reads TGTGCCAGCAGCGTAGAGGGAGGGCAGAGCACCTACGAGCAGTACTTC. It codes for CASSVEGGQSTYEQYF. The genes are TRBV9 and TRBJ2-7, with 7 nucleotides matching TRBD2. Unmatched junction bases numbered 8, after V lost 0 bases and J lost 2 bases. Germline V gene lookup returns CDR1 SGDLS and CDR2 YYNGEE. The CDR3 length is 16 residues. Full variable domain (rest looked up from reference TRBV9 and TRBJ2-7): DSGVTQTPKHLITATGQRVTLRCSPRSGDLSVYWYQQSLDQGLQFLIQYYNGEERAKGNILERFSAQQFPDLHSELNLSSLELGDSALYFCASSVEGGQSTYEQYFGPGTRLTVT.

This clonotype turned up a few times. A read error is possible here, since a much larger clone lies one base away. The genes are TRBV7-9 and TRBJ1-1; 9 nucleotides line up with TRBD1. V dropped 4 bases and J dropped 13; count of bases not matched to a gene: 13. The CDR3 loop spans 14 amino acids. Per the germline V gene, CDR1 is SEHNR and CDR2 is FQNEAQ (reference sequence). The CDR3 coding sequence is TGTGCCAGCAGCTCGGACAGGGGCCAGGGAAGAGTTTTCTTT. This encodes CASSSDRGQGRVFF.